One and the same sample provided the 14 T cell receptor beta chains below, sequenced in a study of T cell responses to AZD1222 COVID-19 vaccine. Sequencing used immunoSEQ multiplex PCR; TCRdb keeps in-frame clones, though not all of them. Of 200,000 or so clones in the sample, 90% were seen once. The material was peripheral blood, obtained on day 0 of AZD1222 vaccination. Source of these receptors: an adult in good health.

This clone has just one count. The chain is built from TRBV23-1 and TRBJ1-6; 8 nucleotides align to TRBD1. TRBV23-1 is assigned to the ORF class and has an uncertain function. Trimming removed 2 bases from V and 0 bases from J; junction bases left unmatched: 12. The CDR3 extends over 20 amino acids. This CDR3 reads CASSQPGTGVSSSYNSPLHF. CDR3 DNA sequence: TGCGCCAGCAGTCAACCTGGGACAGGAGTTTCGAGCTCCTATAATTCACCCCTCCACTTT.

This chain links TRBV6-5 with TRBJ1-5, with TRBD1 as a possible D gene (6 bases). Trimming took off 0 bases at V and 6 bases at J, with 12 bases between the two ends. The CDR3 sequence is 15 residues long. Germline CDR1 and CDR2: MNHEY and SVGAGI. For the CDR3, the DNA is TGTGCCAGCAGTTACTCGTGGGGGGCGGGTCAGCCCCAGCATTTT. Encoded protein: CASSYSWGAGQPQHF.

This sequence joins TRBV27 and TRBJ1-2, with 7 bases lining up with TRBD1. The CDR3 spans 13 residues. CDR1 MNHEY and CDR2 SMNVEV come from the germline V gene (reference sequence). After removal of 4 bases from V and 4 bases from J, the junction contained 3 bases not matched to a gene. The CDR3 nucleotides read TGTGCCAGCAGTTACAGGGGATCCTATGGCTACACCTTC. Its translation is CASSYRGSYGYTF.

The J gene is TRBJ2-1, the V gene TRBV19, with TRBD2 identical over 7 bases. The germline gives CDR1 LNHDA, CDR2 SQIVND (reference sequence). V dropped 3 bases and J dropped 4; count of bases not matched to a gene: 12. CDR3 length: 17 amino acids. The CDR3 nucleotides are TGTGCCAGTAGTATGACCCTGTCCAGCGGGGTATACAATGAGCAGTTCTTC. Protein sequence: CASSMTLSSGVYNEQFF.

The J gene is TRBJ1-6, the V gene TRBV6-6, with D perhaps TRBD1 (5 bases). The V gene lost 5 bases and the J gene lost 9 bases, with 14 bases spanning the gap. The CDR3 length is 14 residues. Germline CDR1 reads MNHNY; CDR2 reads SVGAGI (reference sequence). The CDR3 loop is CASSTAGNVSPLHF. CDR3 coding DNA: TGTGCCAGCAGTACCGCAGGGAATGTTTCACCCCTCCACTTT.

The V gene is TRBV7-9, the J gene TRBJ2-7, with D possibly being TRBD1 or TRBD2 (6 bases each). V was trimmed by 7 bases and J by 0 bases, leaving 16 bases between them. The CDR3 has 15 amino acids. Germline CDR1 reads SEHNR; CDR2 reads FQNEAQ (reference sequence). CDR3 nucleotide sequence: TGTGCCAGCACCGGGGGCCAGGGAAACTCCTACGAGCAGTACTTC. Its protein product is CASTGGQGNSYEQYF.

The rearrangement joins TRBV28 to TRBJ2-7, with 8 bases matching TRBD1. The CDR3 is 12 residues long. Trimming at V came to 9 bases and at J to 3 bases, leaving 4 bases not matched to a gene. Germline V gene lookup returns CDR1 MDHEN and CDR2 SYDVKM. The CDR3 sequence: CASGQGGYEQYF. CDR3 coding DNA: TGTGCCAGTGGACAGGGAGGCTACGAGCAGTACTTC.

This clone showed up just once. For the CDR3, the DNA is TGTGCCAGCAGCGGGGAAAGGTCTGGCTACACCTTC. Encoded protein: CASSGERSGYTF. This chain links TRBV7-9 with TRBJ1-2, with D uncertain. This CDR3 region has 12 residues. CDR1 and CDR2 from the germline V gene are SEHNR and FQNEAQ (reference sequence). V gave up 5 bases and J gave up 7 bases, with 11 bases separating them.

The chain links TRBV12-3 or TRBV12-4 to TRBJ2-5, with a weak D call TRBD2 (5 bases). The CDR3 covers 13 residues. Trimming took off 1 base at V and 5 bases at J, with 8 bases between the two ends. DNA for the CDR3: TGTGCCAGCAGTTTAGGGGCGGGTGAGACCCAGTACTTC. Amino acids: CASSLGAGETQYF.

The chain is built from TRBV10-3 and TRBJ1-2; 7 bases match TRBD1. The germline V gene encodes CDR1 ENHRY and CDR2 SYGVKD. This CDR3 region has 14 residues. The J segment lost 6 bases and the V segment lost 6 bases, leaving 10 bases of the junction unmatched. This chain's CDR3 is CAISQQGLGDGYTF. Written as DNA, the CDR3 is TGTGCCATCAGCCAACAGGGGCTGGGAGATGGCTACACCTTC.

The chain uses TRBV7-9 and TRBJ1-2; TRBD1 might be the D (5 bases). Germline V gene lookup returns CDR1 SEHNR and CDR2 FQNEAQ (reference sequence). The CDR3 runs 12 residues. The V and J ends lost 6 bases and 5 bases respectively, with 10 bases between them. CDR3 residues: CASSSTEYGYTF. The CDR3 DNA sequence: TGTGCCAGCAGTTCGACAGAATATGGCTACACCTTC.

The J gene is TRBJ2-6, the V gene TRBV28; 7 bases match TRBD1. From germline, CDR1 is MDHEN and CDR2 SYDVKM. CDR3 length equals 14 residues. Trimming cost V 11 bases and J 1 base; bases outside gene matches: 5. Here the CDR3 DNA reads TGTGCCGCAGGGGGTTGGTCTGGGGCCAACGTCCTGACTTTC. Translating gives CAAGGWSGANVLTF.

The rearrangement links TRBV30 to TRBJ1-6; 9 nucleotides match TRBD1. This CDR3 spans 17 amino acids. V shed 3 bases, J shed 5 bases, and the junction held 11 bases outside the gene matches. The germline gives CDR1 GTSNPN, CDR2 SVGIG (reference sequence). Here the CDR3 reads CAWSAIQGAPDNSPLHF. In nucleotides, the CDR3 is TGTGCCTGGAGCGCAATACAGGGGGCGCCGGATAATTCACCCCTCCACTTT.

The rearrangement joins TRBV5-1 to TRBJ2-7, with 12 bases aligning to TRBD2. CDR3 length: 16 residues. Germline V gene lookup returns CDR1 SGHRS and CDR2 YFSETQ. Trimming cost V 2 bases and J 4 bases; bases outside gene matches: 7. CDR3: CASSFERTSGVYEQYF. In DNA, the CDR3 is TGCGCCAGCAGCTTTGAACGGACTAGCGGGGTGTACGAGCAGTACTTC. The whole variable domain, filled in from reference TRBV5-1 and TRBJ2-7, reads KAGVTQTPRYLIKTRGQQVTLSCSPISGHRSVSWYQQTPGQGLQFLFEYFSETQRNKGNFPGRFSGRQFSNSRSEMNVSTLELGDSALYLCASSFERTSGVYEQYFGPGTRLTVT.